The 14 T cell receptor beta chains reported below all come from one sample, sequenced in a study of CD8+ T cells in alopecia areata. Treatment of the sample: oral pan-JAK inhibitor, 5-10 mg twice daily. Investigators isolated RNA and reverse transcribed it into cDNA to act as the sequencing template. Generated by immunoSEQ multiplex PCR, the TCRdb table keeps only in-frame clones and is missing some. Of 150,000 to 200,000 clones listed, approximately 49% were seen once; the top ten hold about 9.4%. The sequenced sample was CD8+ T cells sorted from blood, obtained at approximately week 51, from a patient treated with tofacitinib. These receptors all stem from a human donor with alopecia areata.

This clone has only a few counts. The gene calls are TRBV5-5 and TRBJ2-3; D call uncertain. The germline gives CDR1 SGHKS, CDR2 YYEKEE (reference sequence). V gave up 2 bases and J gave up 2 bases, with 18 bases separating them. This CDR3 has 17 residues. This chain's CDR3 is CASSFPSRVTPTDTQYF. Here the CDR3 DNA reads TGTGCCAGCAGCTTTCCTAGTCGGGTTACTCCCACAGATACGCAGTATTTT.

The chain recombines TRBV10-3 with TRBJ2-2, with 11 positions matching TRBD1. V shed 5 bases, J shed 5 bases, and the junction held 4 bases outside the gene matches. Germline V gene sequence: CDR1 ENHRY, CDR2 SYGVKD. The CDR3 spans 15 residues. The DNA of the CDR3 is TGTGCCATCAGTTCCGGACAGGGGGCGACCGGGGAGCTGTTTTTT. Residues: CAISSGQGATGELFF.

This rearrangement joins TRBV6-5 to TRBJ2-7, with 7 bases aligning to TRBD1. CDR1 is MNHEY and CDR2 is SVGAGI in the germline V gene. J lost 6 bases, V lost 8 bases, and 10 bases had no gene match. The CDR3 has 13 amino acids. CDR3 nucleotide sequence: TGTGCCAGCTGGGCGACAGGGATAAGCGAGCAGTACTTC. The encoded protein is CASWATGISEQYF.

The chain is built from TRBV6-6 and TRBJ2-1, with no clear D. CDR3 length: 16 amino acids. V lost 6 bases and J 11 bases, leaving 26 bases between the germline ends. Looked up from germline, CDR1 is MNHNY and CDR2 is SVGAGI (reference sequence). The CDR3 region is CASSQDPGYIRAKQFF. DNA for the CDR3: TGTGCCAGCAGCCAGGACCCGGGCTACATTCGGGCTAAGCAGTTCTTC.

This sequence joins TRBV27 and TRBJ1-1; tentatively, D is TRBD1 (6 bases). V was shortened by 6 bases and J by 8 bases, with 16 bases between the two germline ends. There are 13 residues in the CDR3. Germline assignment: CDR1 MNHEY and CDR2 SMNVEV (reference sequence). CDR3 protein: CASSRGPPDEAFF. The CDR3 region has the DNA TGTGCCAGCAGCAGGGGACCTCCAGACGAAGCTTTCTTT.

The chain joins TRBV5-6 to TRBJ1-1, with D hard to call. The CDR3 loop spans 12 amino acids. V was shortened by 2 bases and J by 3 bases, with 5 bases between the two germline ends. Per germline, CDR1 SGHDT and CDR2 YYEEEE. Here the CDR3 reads CASSFGDTEAFF. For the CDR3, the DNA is TGTGCCAGCAGCTTCGGGGACACTGAAGCTTTCTTT.

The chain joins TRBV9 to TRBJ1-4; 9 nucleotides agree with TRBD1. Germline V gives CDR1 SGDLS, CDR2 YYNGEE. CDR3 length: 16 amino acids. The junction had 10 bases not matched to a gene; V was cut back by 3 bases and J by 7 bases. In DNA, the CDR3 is TGTGCCAGCAGCGAACGGGGACAGGGAGACGGTGAAAAACTGTTTTTT. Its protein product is CASSERGQGDGEKLFF.

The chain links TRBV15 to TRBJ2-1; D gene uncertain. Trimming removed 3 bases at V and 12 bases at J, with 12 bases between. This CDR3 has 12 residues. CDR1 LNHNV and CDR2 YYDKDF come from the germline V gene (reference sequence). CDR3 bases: TGTGCCACCAGCAGTAACTTAGTCGGGCAGTTCTTC. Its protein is CATSSNLVGQFF.

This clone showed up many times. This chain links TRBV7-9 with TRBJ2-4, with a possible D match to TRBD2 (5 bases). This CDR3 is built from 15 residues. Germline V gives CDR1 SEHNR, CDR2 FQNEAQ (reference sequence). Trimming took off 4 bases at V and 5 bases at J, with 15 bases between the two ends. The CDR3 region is CASSSPGLEENIQYF. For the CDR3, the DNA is TGTGCCAGCAGCTCCCCAGGCCTGGAGGAAAACATTCAGTACTTC.

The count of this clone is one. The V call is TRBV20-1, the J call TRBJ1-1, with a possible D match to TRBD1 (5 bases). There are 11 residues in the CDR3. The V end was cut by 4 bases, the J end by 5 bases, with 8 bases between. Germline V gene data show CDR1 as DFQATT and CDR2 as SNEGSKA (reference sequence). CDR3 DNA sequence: TGCAGTGCTACAGGGAAAACTGAAGCTTTCTTT. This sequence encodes CSATGKTEAFF.

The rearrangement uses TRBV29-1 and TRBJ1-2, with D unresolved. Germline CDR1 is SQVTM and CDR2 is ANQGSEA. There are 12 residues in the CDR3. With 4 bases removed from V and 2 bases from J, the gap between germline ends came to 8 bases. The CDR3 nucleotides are TGCAGCGTTGTTAAGGGAAACTATGGCTACACCTTC. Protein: CSVVKGNYGYTF.

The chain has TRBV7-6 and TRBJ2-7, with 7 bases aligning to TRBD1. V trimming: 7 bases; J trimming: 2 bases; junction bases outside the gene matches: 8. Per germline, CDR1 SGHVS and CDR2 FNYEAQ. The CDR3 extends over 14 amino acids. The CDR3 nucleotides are TGTGCCAGCACCCTTGGGACAGACACCTACGAGCAGTACTTC. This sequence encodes CASTLGTDTYEQYF. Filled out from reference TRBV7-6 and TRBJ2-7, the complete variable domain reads GAGVSQSPRYKVTKRGQDVALRCDPISGHVSLYWYRQALGQGPEFLTYFNYEAQQDKSGLPNDRFSAERPEGSISTLTIQRTEQRDSAMYRCASTLGTDTYEQYFGPGTRLTVT.

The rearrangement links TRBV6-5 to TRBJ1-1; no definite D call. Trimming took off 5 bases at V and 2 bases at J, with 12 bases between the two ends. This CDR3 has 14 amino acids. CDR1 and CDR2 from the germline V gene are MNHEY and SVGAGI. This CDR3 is CASSHRTENTEAFF. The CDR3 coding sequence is TGTGCCAGCAGTCACCGGACCGAAAACACTGAAGCTTTCTTT.

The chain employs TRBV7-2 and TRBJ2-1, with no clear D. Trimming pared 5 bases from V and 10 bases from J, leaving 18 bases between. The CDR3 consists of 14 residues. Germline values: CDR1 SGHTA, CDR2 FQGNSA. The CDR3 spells CASSQSIGLGEQFF. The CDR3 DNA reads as TGTGCCAGCAGCCAGAGCATAGGCTTGGGGGAGCAGTTCTTC.